Listed here are 3 T cell receptor beta chains from one sample, sequenced in a study of T cell responses to AZD1222 COVID-19 vaccine. TCRdb keeps only in-frame clones here, not all; method: immunoSEQ multiplex PCR. Found here are 70,000 to 95,000 clones, roughly nine tenths of them singletons; the top ten hold 4.2%. The sequenced sample was peripheral blood, obtained on day 0 of AZD1222 vaccination. These receptors were collected from an adult in good health.

The chain carries TRBV7-2 and TRBJ2-5, with TRBD1 as a possible D gene (6 bases). The CDR3 is 15 amino acids. The ends were cut back, 5 bases at V and 5 bases at J, with 18 bases in the middle. Looked up from germline, CDR1 is SGHTA and CDR2 is FQGNSA. As DNA, the CDR3 is TGTGCCAGCAGCCCCGTACAGGGTATCGTGGAGACCCAGTACTTC. Translation gives CASSPVQGIVETQYF.

This sequence joins TRBV7-8 and TRBJ2-7; D possibly corresponds to TRBD2 (6 bases). V shed 1 base and J shed 1 base, with 8 bases lying between them. Germline CDR1 and CDR2: SGHVS and FQNEAQ. CDR3 length equals 14 residues. This CDR3 is CASSLVAGSYEQYF. In DNA form, the CDR3 reads TGTGCCAGCAGCTTAGTGGCGGGGTCCTACGAGCAGTACTTC.

This chain uses TRBV9 with TRBJ1-4, with TRBD1 as a possible D gene (5 bases). In germline, CDR1 is SGDLS, CDR2 YYNGEE. This CDR3 has 14 residues. V lost 3 bases and J lost 0, with 6 bases in between. The CDR3 DNA sequence: TGTGCCAGCAGCGCGACAGCAACTAATGAAAAACTGTTTTTT. As protein: CASSATATNEKLFF.